The rows below give T cell receptor beta chains drawn from one sample of a study of T cells after yellow fever vaccination. TCRdb passed the 5' RACE reads through MiXCR, listing each CDR3 protein once. The sample has a few hundred thousand distinct CDR3 sequences; roughly 5.6% are singletons. The sample here was CD4+ T cells sorted from PBMCs, taken on the day of the yellow fever booster vaccination. The receptors were gathered from a young man who received the YFV17D yellow fever vaccine. The CDR3 runs from the conserved cysteine through the conserved F or W. D genes are given only for firm matches. Clone size is given for some rows only: seen once, a few or many times, or a class if the clone is expanded.

TRBV7-7,many,TRBD1,TRBJ2-2,TGTGCCAGCAGCCCGACCGGACAGGGGGCTGGCGGGGAGCTGTTTTTT,CASSPTGQGAGGELFF
TRBV6-1,NA,NA,TRBJ1-4,TGTGCCACCCACAGGGAAATTAATGAAAAACTGTTTTTT,CATHREINEKLFF
TRBV12-3/TRBV12-4,many,TRBD1,TRBJ1-1,TGTGCCAGCAGAACAGGGGGTCCTGAAGCTTTCTTT,CASRTGGPEAFF
TRBV5-1,few,TRBD2,TRBJ2-1,TGCGCCAGCAGCTCGGGACTAGCGGGGAGCAACAATGAGCAGTTCTTC,CASSSGLAGSNNEQFF
TRBV6-5,many,NA,TRBJ2-7,TGTGCCAGCAGTTACTCGGGTATAGCCGTCTACGAGCAGTACTTC,CASSYSGIAVYEQYF
TRBV7-2,NA,TRBD1,TRBJ1-2,TGTGCCAGCAGCCTGGCTTGGGACAGCGGTGGCTACACCTTC,CASSLAWDSGGYTF
TRBV7-2,few,TRBD1,TRBJ1-1,TGTGCCAGCAGCGGGGACAGGGGACATACTGAAGCTTTCTTT,CASSGDRGHTEAFF
TRBV20-1,NA,TRBD2,TRBJ2-5,TGCAGTGCTAGAGCTAGCGGCCAAGAGACCCAGTACTTC,CSARASGQETQYF
TRBV4-1,NA,NA,TRBJ2-6,TGCGCCAGCAGCCCGGGCCAGGGGAGATCAGGGGCCAACGTCCTGACTTTC,CASSPGQGRSGANVLTF
TRBV4-3,few,NA,TRBJ2-1,TGCGCCAGCAGCCTGATTGACGGCGAGCAGTTCTTC,CASSLIDGEQFF
TRBV4-3,many,NA,TRBJ2-6,TGCGCCAGCAGCCAAGATCGGGGAACTGGGGCCAACGTCCTGACTTTC,CASSQDRGTGANVLTF
TRBV7-6,many,NA,TRBJ1-5,TGTGCCAGCAGCTTAGGACAGGACAATCAGCCCCAGCATTTT,CASSLGQDNQPQHF
TRBV2,many,NA,TRBJ2-2,TGTGCCAGCTCAGGCGGGGAGCTGTTTTTT,CASSGGELFF
TRBV18,NA,TRBD1,TRBJ2-3,TGTGCCAGCTCACCTACCGGACAGGGTACGCAGTATTTT,CASSPTGQGTQYF
TRBV7-2,few,TRBD2,TRBJ2-4,TGTGCCAGCAGCTTAGCGGGCGGGACTAGCGGGGGGGTGTGGTTC,CASSLAGGTSGGVWF
TRBV10-3,NA,TRBD1,TRBJ1-3,TGTGCCGTGCTGGGACAGATCTCTGGAAACACCATATATTTT,CAVLGQISGNTIYF
TRBV5-1,few,NA,TRBJ1-5,TGCGCCAGCAGCTTGGTTGGGGGCGAAGGTCAGCCCCAGCATTTT,CASSLVGGEGQPQHF
TRBV7-6,NA,TRBD1,TRBJ2-2,TGTGCCAGCAGCCCCGCACCCACAGGGGCTAACACCGGGGAGCTGTTTTTT,CASSPAPTGANTGELFF
TRBV7-6,NA,NA,TRBJ2-3,TGTGCCAGCAGCTTAGTGGGGTTTGCAGTAAACACAGATACGCAGTATTTT,CASSLVGFAVNTDTQYF
TRBV6-5,NA,TRBD1,TRBJ1-2,TGTGCCAGCACTGCCAACAGGGGATGGGGTGGCTACACCTTC,CASTANRGWGGYTF
TRBV23-1,few,NA,TRBJ2-2,TGCGCCAGCAGTCACCCGTTTCCCGGGGAGCTGTTTTTT,CASSHPFPGELFF
TRBV20-1,few,NA,TRBJ1-5,TGCAGTGCTGAAAGGGGGGAAGGGCCCCAGCATTTT,CSAERGEGPQHF
TRBV6-5,many,NA,TRBJ1-6,TGTGCCAGCAGTCAGCGTCGGACAGATGGGAATTCACCCCTCCACTTT,CASSQRRTDGNSPLHF
TRBV6-1,many,NA,TRBJ2-4,TGTGCCAGCACTAGGGACCCCGGCGGCATTCAGTACTTC,CASTRDPGGIQYF
TRBV6-6,NA,NA,TRBJ2-5,TGTGCCAGCAGAGGCGGGACGGTCTATCAAGAGACCCAGTACTTC,CASRGGTVYQETQYF
TRBV30,many,NA,TRBJ1-5,TGTGCCTGGAGTGTAAGGGGCAATCAGCCCCAGCATTTT,CAWSVRGNQPQHF
TRBV12-3/TRBV12-4,many,TRBD1,TRBJ2-5,TGTGCCAGCAGTGCGCCGGGACAGGGGATGAAGACCCAGTACTTC,CASSAPGQGMKTQYF
TRBV20-1,NA,TRBD1,TRBJ2-5,TGCAGTGCTAGACCGGGACAGGGGCCCCAAGAGACCCAGTACTTC,CSARPGQGPQETQYF
TRBV7-9,few,NA,TRBJ2-3,TGTGCCAGCAGTTGGACAGCCGGCACAGATACGCAGTATTTT,CASSWTAGTDTQYF
TRBV6-5,NA,NA,TRBJ1-2,TGTGCCAGCAGTCGCCGGACCGGCCATACGTTTAACTATGGCTACACCTTC,CASSRRTGHTFNYGYTF
TRBV28,few,NA,TRBJ2-1,TGTGCCAGCAGTCCCCCAGGAGAGAGATTGTTCTTC,CASSPPGERLFF
TRBV3-1,few,NA,TRBJ1-2,TGTGCCAGCAGCGTTACAGGGTCGGGCTACACCTTC,CASSVTGSGYTF
TRBV20-1,many,TRBD2,TRBJ2-2,TGCAGTGCTCCTTATAGCGGGGGGGCTAGCGGGGAGCTGTTTTTT,CSAPYSGGASGELFF
TRBV5-4,NA,NA,TRBJ1-1,TGTGCCAGCAGCTTGGAGTGGGGACGAGCTTTCTTT,CASSLEWGRAFF
TRBV6-6,NA,NA,TRBJ1-2,TGTGCCAGCAGAGGCCGCGTCAGACCTTATGGCTACACCTTC,CASRGRVRPYGYTF
TRBV25-1,NA,TRBD1,TRBJ1-4,TGTGCCAGCACAGGGGGTGAAAAACTGTTTTTT,CASTGGEKLFF
TRBV7-2,NA,TRBD2,TRBJ2-3,TGTGCCAGCAGCTTAGGAGCGGGGGCTAGCACAGATACGCAGTATTTT,CASSLGAGASTDTQYF
TRBV4-1,many,NA,TRBJ2-3,TGCGCCAGCAGCCGCCTCGCGTCCACAGATACGCAGTATTTT,CASSRLASTDTQYF
TRBV20-1,few,TRBD1,TRBJ1-2,TGCAGTGCCCCCGGGACAGGGCCTTATGGCTACACCTTC,CSAPGTGPYGYTF
TRBV19,few,NA,TRBJ2-3,TGTGCCAGTAGTATCAGGCGGGGCGTTAGCACAGATACGCAGTATTTT,CASSIRRGVSTDTQYF
TRBV7-2,NA,TRBD1,TRBJ2-2,TGTGCCAGCAGCACCAGACAGGGGGGATATACCGGGGAGCTGTTTTTT,CASSTRQGGYTGELFF
TRBV12-3/TRBV12-4,NA,TRBD2,TRBJ2-2,TGTGCCAGCAGTTTGGCTGTTAGCGGGGGGGCCGGGGAGCTGTTTTTT,CASSLAVSGGAGELFF
TRBV9,few,TRBD1,TRBJ2-1,TGTGCCAGCAGTGAGGGGGACAGGGTGAATGAGCAGTTCTTC,CASSEGDRVNEQFF
TRBV6-2/TRBV6-3,NA,NA,TRBJ1-5,TGTGCCAGCAGTTTTGGGGACCAGCCCCAGCATTTT,CASSFGDQPQHF
TRBV6-5,NA,NA,TRBJ2-2,TGTGCCAGCAGTTACGATGGGGGTCCCGCCGGGGAGCTGTTTTTT,CASSYDGGPAGELFF
TRBV7-2,few,NA,TRBJ1-1,TGTGCCAGCAGCTTATCTTCGGCGAACACTGAAGCTTTCTTT,CASSLSSANTEAFF
TRBV20-1,few,NA,TRBJ1-1,TGCAGTGCTAAGAGGGACGCGGCCTCTGAAGCTTTCTTT,CSAKRDAASEAFF
TRBV5-4,few,TRBD2,TRBJ2-3,TGTGCCAGCAGCCCTCGGGGGGGGCTCACAGATACGCAGTATTTT,CASSPRGGLTDTQYF